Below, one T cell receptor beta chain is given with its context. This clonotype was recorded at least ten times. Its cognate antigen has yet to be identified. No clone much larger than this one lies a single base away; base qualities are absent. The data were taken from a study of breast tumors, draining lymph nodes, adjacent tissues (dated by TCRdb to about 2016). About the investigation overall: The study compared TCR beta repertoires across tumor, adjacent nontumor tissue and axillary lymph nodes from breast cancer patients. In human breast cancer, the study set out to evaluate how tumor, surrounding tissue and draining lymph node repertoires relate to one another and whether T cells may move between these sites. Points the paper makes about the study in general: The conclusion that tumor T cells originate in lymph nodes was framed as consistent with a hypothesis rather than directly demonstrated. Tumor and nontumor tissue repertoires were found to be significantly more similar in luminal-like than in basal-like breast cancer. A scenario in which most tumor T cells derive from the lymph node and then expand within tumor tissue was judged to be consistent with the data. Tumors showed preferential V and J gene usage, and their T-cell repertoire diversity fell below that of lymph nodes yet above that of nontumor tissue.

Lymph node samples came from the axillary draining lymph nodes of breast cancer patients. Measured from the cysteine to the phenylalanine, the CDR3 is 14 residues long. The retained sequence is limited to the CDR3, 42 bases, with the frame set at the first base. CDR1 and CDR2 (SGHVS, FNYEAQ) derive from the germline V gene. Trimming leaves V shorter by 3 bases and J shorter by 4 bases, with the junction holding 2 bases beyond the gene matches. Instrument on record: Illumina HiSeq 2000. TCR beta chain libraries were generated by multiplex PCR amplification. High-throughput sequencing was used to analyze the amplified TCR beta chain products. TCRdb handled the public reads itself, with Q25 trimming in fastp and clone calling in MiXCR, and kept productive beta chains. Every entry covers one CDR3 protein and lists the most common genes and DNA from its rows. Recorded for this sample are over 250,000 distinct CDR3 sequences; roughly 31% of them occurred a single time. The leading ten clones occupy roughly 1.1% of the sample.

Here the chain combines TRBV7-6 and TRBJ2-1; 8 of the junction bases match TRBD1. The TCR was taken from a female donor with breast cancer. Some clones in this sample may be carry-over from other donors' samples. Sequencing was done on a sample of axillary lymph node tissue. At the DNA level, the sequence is TGTGCCAGCAGCTTGGGGACAGGATACAATGAGCAGTTCTTC. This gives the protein CASSLGTGYNEQFF.